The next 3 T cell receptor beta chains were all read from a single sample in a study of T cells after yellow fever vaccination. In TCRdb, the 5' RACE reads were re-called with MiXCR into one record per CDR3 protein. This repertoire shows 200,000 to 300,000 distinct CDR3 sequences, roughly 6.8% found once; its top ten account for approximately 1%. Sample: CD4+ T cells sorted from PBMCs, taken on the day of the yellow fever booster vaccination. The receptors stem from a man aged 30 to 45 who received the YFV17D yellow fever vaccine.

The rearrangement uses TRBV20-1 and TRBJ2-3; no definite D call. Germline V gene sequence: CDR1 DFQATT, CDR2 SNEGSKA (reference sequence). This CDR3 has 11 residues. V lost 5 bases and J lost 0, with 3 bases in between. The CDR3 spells CSAPSTDTQYF. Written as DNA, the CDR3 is TGCAGTGCTCCCAGCACAGATACGCAGTATTTT.

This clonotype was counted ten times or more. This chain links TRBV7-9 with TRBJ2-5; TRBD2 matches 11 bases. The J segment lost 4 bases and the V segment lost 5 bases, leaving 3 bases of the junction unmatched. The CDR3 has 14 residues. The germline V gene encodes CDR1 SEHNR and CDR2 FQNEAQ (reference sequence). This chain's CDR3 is CASSRTSGGETQYF. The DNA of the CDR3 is TGTGCCAGCAGCCGAACTAGCGGGGGAGAGACCCAGTACTTC.

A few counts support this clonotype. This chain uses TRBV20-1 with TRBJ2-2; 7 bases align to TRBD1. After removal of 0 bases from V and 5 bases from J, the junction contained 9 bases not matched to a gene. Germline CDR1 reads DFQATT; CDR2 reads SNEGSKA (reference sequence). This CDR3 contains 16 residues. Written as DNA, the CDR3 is TGCAGTGCTAGAGATGGGCGACAGGGTGGAACCGGGGAGCTGTTTTTT. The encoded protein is CSARDGRQGGTGELFF.